What follows describes a single T cell receptor (beta chain). The data were taken from a study of blood T cell repertoires in COVID-19. At the level of the study: COVID-19 samples collected from the United States, Italy and Spain covered acute and convalescent phases. PBMCs, B-cell-depleted T cells, or T cells provided the cDNA or gDNA that made up the material.

The V and J ends lost 4 bases and 3 bases respectively, with 15 bases between them. The CDR3 is 14 amino acids. Per germline, CDR1 SQVTM and CDR2 ANQGSEA. Per the authors' pipeline: Reference gene primer amplification yielded estimated nucleated cell counts. Only in-frame clones appear in the TCRdb table, and some are missing; sequencing was by immunoSEQ multiplex PCR. V, J and clone size are taken as reported in that table, and D and trimming were inferred from the DNA itself. Of 150,000 to 170,000 clones in the sample, 70% to 90% were seen once. Seattle's enrolled individuals joined amid active infection and were then monitored longitudinally.

The V call is TRBV29-1, the J call TRBJ1-1, with D possibly TRBD1 on 5 matching bases. The sample comprised peripheral blood. This TCR derives from a woman aged 55-69 years with COVID-19, enrolled during active disease. CDR3 in amino acids: CSVVQDGGYTEAFF. The CDR3, as DNA: TGCAGCGTTGTTCAGGACGGGGGGTACACTGAAGCTTTCTTT.